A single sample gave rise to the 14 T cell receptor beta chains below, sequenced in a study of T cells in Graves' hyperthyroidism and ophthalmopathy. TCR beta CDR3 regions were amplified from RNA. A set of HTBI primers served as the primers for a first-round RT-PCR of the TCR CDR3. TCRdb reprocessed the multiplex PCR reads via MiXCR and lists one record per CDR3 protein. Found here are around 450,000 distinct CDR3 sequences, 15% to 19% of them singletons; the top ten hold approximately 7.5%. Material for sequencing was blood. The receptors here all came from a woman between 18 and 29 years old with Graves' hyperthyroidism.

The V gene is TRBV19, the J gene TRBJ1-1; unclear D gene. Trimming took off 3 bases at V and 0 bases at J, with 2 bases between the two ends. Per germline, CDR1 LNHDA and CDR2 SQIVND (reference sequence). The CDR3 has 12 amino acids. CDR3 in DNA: TGTGCCAGTAGTATCCTGAACACTGAAGCTTTCTTT. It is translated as CASSILNTEAFF.

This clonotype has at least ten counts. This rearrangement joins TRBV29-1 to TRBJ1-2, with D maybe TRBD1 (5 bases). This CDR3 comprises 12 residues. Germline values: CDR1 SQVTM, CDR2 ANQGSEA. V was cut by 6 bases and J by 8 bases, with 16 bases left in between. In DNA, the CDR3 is TGCAGCGTGCCCATGGGGGGACCCGGCTACACCTTC. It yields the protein CSVPMGGPGYTF. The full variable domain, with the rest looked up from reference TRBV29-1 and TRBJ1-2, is SAVISQKPSRDICQRGTSLTIQCQVDSQVTMMFWYRQQPGQSLTLIATANQGSEATYESGFVIDKFPISRPNLTFSTLTVSNMSPEDSSIYLCSVPMGGPGYTFGSGTRLTVV.

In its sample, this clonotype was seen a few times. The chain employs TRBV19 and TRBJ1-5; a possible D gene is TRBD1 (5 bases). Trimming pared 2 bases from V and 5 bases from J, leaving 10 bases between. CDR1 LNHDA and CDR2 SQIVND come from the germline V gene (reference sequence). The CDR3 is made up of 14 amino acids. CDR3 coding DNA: TGTGCCAGTAGTATACCAGGGTTGGATCAGCCCCAGCATTTT. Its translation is CASSIPGLDQPQHF.

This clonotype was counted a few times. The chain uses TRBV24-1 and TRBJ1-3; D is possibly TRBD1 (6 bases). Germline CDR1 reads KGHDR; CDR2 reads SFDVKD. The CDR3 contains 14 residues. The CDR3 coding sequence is TGTGCTCCAAGGCGGGGGCAAGTGGAAAACACCATATATTTT. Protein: CAPRRGQVENTIYF.

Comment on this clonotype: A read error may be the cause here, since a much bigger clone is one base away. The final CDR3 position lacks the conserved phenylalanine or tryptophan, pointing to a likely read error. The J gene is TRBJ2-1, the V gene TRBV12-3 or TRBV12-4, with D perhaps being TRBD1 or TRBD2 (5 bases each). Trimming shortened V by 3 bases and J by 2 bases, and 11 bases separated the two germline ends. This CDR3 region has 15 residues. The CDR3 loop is CASSLGQRTYNEQFS. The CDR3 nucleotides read TGTGCCAGCAGTTTGGGGCAGCGGACCTACAATGAGCAGTTCTCC.

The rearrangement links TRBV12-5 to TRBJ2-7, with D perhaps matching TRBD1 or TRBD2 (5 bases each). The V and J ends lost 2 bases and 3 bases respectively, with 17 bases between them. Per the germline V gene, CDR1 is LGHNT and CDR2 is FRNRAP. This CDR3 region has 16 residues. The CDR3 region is CASGLTGDGFIYEQYF. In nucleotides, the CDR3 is TGTGCTAGTGGTTTGACCGGGGACGGCTTTATCTACGAGCAGTACTTC.

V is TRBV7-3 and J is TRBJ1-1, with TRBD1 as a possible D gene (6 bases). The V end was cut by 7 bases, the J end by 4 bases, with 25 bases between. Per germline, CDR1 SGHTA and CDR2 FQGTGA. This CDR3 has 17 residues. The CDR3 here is CASIKPAPGQRVTEAFF. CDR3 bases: TGTGCCAGCATCAAACCCGCCCCTGGACAGAGGGTCACTGAAGCTTTCTTT. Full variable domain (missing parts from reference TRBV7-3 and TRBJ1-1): GAGVSQTPSNKVTEKGKYVELRCDPISGHTALYWYRQSLGQGPEFLIYFQGTGAADDSGLPNDRFFAVRPEGSVSTLKIQRTERGDSAVYLCASIKPAPGQRVTEAFFGQGTRLTVV.

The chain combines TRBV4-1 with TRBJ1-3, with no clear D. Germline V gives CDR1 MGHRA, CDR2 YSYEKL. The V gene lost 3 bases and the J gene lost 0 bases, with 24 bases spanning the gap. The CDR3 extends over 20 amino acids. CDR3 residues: CASSQYPLRRTADSGNTIYF. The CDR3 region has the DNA TGCGCCAGCAGCCAGTACCCCCTGCGACGGACGGCGGACTCTGGAAACACCATATATTTT.

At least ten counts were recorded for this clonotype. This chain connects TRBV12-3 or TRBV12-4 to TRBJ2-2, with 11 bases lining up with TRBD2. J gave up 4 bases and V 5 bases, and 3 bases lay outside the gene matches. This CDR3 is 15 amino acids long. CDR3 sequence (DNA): TGTGCCAGCAGTCCTCTAGCGGGAGGCACCGGGGAGCTGTTTTTT. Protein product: CASSPLAGGTGELFF.

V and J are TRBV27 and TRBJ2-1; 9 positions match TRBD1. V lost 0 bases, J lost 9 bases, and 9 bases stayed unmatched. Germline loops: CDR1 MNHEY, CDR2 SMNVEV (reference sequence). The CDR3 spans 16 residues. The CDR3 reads CASSLSSGTGWAEQFF. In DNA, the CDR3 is TGTGCCAGCAGTTTATCGAGTGGGACAGGGTGGGCTGAGCAGTTCTTC.

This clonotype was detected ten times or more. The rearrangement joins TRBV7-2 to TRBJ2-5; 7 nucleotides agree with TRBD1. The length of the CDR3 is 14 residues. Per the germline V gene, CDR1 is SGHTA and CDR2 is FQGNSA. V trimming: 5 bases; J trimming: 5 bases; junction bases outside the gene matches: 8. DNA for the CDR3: TGTGCCAGCAGCACTCAGGGGGTCGGGGAGACCCAGTACTTC. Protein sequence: CASSTQGVGETQYF.

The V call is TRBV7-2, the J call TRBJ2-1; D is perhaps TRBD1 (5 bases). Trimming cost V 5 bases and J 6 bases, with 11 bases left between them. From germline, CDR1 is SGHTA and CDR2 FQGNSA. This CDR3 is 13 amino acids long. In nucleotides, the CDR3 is TGTGCCAGCAGCGTTGACAGAACCAATGAGCAGTTCTTC. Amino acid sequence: CASSVDRTNEQFF.

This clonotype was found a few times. For the CDR3, the DNA is TGTGCCAGCAGCTTTCGGCAGACTAATTCACCCCTCCACTTT. Protein product: CASSFRQTNSPLHF. This sequence joins TRBV5-4 and TRBJ1-6; no clear D. CDR3 length: 14 amino acids. Germline loops: CDR1 SGHNT, CDR2 YYREEE (reference sequence). Trimming shortened V by 2 bases and J by 6 bases, and 9 bases separated the two germline ends.

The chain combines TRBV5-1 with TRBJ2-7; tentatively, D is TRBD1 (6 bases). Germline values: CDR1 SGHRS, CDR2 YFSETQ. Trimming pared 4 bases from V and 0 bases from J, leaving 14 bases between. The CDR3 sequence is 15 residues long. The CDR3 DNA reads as TGCGCCAGCAGCCCCGGAGTAGGGGGCTCCTACGAGCAGTACTTC. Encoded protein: CASSPGVGGSYEQYF. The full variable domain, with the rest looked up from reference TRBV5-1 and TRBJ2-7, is KAGVTQTPRYLIKTRGQQVTLSCSPISGHRSVSWYQQTPGQGLQFLFEYFSETQRNKGNFPGRFSGRQFSNSRSEMNVSTLELGDSALYLCASSPGVGGSYEQYFGPGTRLTVT.